Reported below is one T cell receptor (beta chain). Its antigen remains unidentified. Sequenced by immunoSEQ multiplex PCR; TCRdb stores in-frame clones only, minus some. The sample carries about 150,000 clones, roughly nine tenths recorded once. This sample was included in a study of T cell responses to AZD1222 COVID-19 vaccine. Regarding the study as a whole: In all cases, repertoires were sampled only after the peak T cell response. Regions 160-218 and 743-854 held dominance among vaccine-associated CD4 TCRs, which spanned spike. The study reported that nearly half of spike-specific TCRs target unmutated variant regions.

Trimming removed 10 bases from V and 0 bases from J, with 10 bases in between. This CDR3 spans 13 amino acids. Germline V CDR1 and CDR2: LNHDA, SQIVND (reference sequence). Second-dose timings of about 4 or about 12 weeks were pooled. Material: peripheral blood, obtained 28 days after the second AZD1222 dose. The rearrangement joins TRBV19 to TRBJ2-1, with no clear D. The clonotype originates from an adult who received the AZD1222 COVID-19 vaccine. CDR3 region: CATTKSSYNEQFF. The CDR3 DNA reads TGTGCCACGACCAAGAGCTCCTACAATGAGCAGTTCTTC.